Below are 13 T cell receptor beta chains sequenced from a single sample in a study of identical twins. Each CDR3 protein gets one entry after TCRdb re-called the 5' RACE reads with MiXCR. The sample contains about 700,000 distinct CDR3 sequences, 5.5% to 6.5% of which appear only once. The sample consisted of naive T cells sorted from blood. The receptors were sampled from a man aged 18 to 29 in good health.

This clonotype occurred a few times. The chain uses TRBV27 and TRBJ2-1, with 14 bases that match TRBD2. The CDR3 extends over 19 amino acids. V dropped 3 bases and J dropped 1; count of bases not matched to a gene: 8. Germline values: CDR1 MNHEY, CDR2 SMNVEV (reference sequence). CDR3 loop: CASSFPPGLAGVSYNEQFF. The CDR3 coding sequence is TGTGCCAGCAGTTTCCCACCGGGACTAGCGGGAGTTTCCTACAATGAGCAGTTCTTC.

This sequence joins TRBV12-3 or TRBV12-4 and TRBJ1-5; D ambiguous. The CDR3 totals 16 residues. The V and J ends lost 5 bases and 1 base respectively, with 15 bases between them. CDR3: CASSAVLGGSNQPQHF. The CDR3 DNA reads TGTGCCAGCAGTGCCGTTCTGGGTGGGAGCAATCAGCCCCAGCATTTT.

The chain combines TRBV10-3 with TRBJ2-3, with TRBD1 identical over 8 bases. V dropped 7 bases and J dropped 13; count of bases not matched to a gene: 7. The CDR3 is 11 residues long. Germline V gene data show CDR1 as ENHRY and CDR2 as SYGVKD. CDR3 in DNA: TGTGCCATCACCTGGGGGGACAGGAAGTATTTT. It translates to CAITWGDRKYF.

Many counts were recorded for this clonotype. The V gene is TRBV20-1, the J gene TRBJ2-3, with D perhaps TRBD1 (6 bases). V lost 0 bases and J lost 0, with 10 bases in between. CDR3 length: 15 residues. Per the germline V gene, CDR1 is DFQATT and CDR2 is SNEGSKA (reference sequence). CDR3 nucleotides: TGCAGTGCTAGAGATACAGGGAAAAGCACAGATACGCAGTATTTT. Translated, it gives CSARDTGKSTDTQYF.

This clonotype was counted many times. The chain recombines TRBV6-5 with TRBJ1-2, with 9 bases matching TRBD1. Looked up from germline, CDR1 is MNHEY and CDR2 is SVGAGI. The trim removed 2 bases at V and 6 bases at J, leaving 4 bases unmatched. This CDR3 spans 14 amino acids. The CDR3 sequence: CASSYGRDRDGYTF. CDR3 bases: TGTGCCAGCAGTTACGGACGGGACAGGGATGGCTACACCTTC.

This clonotype was detected many times. V and J are TRBV15 and TRBJ2-2; D perhaps matches TRBD2 (6 bases). V gave up 0 bases and J gave up 7 bases, with 15 bases separating them. The CDR3 spans 16 residues. CDR1 and CDR2 (germline): LNHNV, YYDKDF (reference sequence). CDR3 sequence: CATSREEGARVGELFF. The CDR3 bases are TGTGCCACCAGCAGAGAGGAGGGTGCGAGAGTCGGGGAGCTGTTTTTT. The full variable domain, rest sourced from reference TRBV15 and TRBJ2-2, is DAMVIQNPRYQVTQFGKPVTLSCSQTLNHNVMYWYQQKSSQAPKLLFHYYDKDFNNEADTPDNFQSRRPNTSFCFLDIRSPGLGDTAMYLCATSREEGARVGELFFGEGSRLTVL.

This clonotype has only a few counts. The CDR3 DNA reads as TGTGCCAGCTCAACTAGCGAGGCGCGCACAGATACGCAGTATTTT. Translation: CASSTSEARTDTQYF. This chain links TRBV18 with TRBJ2-3; 7 bases fit TRBD2. The germline V gene has CDR1 KGHSH and CDR2 LQKENI. This CDR3 has 15 residues. V lost 5 bases, J lost 1 base, and 6 bases stayed unmatched.

In its sample, this clonotype was seen a few times. The V call is TRBV7-9, the J call TRBJ2-3, with a possible D match to TRBD1 (5 bases). This CDR3 is built from 15 residues. Between the trimmed V and J ends, which lost 0 bases and 4 bases, there was a span of 11 bases. In germline, CDR1 is SEHNR, CDR2 FQNEAQ (reference sequence). The CDR3 reads CASSLAGREADTQYF. The CDR3 DNA follows: TGTGCCAGCAGCTTAGCGGGCAGGGAAGCAGATACGCAGTATTTT.

This clonotype occurred many times. The chain is built from TRBV29-1 and TRBJ2-1; D remains unclear. Trimming cost V 0 bases and J 8 bases, with 5 bases left between them. Germline CDR1 reads SQVTM; CDR2 reads ANQGSEA. The CDR3 is 11 amino acids. The DNA of the CDR3 is TGCAGCGTTGAAGATAGCTATGAGCAGTTCTTC. Its translation: CSVEDSYEQFF.

As regards this clonotype: A much larger clone differs by one base, so this may be a read error. The J gene is TRBJ2-3, the V gene TRBV4-3; TRBD2 aligns across 7 bases. This CDR3 is 18 amino acids long. Germline values: CDR1 LGHNA, CDR2 YSLEER. This CDR3 is CASSHYINPSGGTDTQCF. In nucleotides, the CDR3 is TGCGCCAGCAGCCACTATATAAATCCTAGCGGAGGCACAGATACGCAGTGTTTT.

This clonotype has only a few counts. The chain joins TRBV20-1 to TRBJ2-5; D may match TRBD1 or TRBD2 (5 bases each). The germline V gene has CDR1 DFQATT and CDR2 SNEGSKA (reference sequence). V shed 2 bases and J shed 9 bases, with 22 bases lying between them. The CDR3 covers 15 residues. CDR3: CSARSEGTVLGAQYF. CDR3 nucleotides: TGCAGTGCTAGATCTGAGGGGACGGTCCTGGGTGCCCAGTACTTC.

Many counts were recorded for this clonotype. This chain uses TRBV18 with TRBJ2-2; 9 positions agree with TRBD1. Losses at the gene ends were 3 bases for V and 6 bases for J; bases not matched to a gene: 5. The CDR3 has 15 residues. In germline, CDR1 is KGHSH, CDR2 LQKENI. The CDR3 loop reads CASSPGTGIAGELFF. CDR3 DNA: TGTGCCAGCTCACCTGGGACAGGGATCGCCGGGGAGCTGTTTTTT.

The CDR3 nucleotides read TGTGCCAGCAGAGTCCCGGGACAGGGGTACACCGGGGAGCTGTTTTTT. Protein product: CASRVPGQGYTGELFF. The chain recombines TRBV6-1 with TRBJ2-2; 10 bases fit TRBD1. The germline V gene has CDR1 MNHNS and CDR2 SASEGT. The trim removed 6 bases at V and 3 bases at J, leaving 7 bases unmatched. CDR3 length equals 16 residues.